The rows below give T cell receptor beta chains drawn from one sample of a study of vaccination effects on CD4 cells after COVID-19. Repertoires were generated with immunoSEQ multiplex PCR, while TCRdb's copy carries only in-frame clones and drops some. This table has tens of thousands of clones, 73% appearing once. Which antigens these TCRs recognize remains unknown. This specimen consisted of CD4+ T cells from PBMCs cultured without peptide, obtained after COVID-19 vaccination. The receptors derive from a human donor who received a COVID-19 vaccine. Each CDR3 is given with its conserved first and last residue. The D gene is left open where the match is weak. Clone sizes are given selectively: once, few, many, or a class where the clone is expanded.

j_call,d_call,v_call,clone_size,cdr3_nt,cdr3_aa
TRBJ1-1,.,TRBV10-3,few,TGTGCCATCAGTGAAAGGGCGACGAACACTGAAGCTTTCTTT,CAISERATNTEAFF
TRBJ2-5,.,TRBV5-5,.,TGTGCCAGCAGCTTGGGGGGGCTACTAGCGTTGGAACAAGAGACCCAGTACTTC,CASSLGGLLALEQETQYF
TRBJ1-1,.,TRBV18,.,TGTGCCAGCTCACCTGTCGACAGCGGATTGAACACTGAAGCTTTCTTT,CASSPVDSGLNTEAFF
TRBJ2-3,.,TRBV29-1,.,TGCAGCTCCTCCCTCGGGGAAGATACGCAGTATTTT,CSSSLGEDTQYF
TRBJ2-3,.,TRBV29-1,.,TGCAGCGTGGAAGGAGGCACAGATACGCAGTATTTT,CSVEGGTDTQYF
TRBJ2-5,.,TRBV7-9,.,TGTGCCAGCAGCTTAGCTACGCACGGCGGGGAGACCCAGTACTTC,CASSLATHGGETQYF
TRBJ2-5,.,TRBV6-5,.,TGTGCCAGCACCTCCTTTAGCGGTCGGGCGGAGACCCAGTACTTC,CASTSFSGRAETQYF
TRBJ2-1,.,TRBV30,.,TGTGCCTGGAGTGTATTGGGGAACTCCTACAATGAGCAGTTCTTC,CAWSVLGNSYNEQFF
TRBJ2-2,TRBD2,TRBV19,.,TGTGCCAGTAGTATACAGGGACTATCGAACACCGGGGAGCTGTTTTTT,CASSIQGLSNTGELFF
TRBJ1-2,.,TRBV27,.,TGTGCCAGCGGCGCGACCCAGGGAAGGGATGGCTACACCTTC,CASGATQGRDGYTF
TRBJ1-1,.,TRBV5-1,.,TGCGCCAGCAGCCTACGTCGGGGGAAAAAGACTGAAGCTTTCTTT,CASSLRRGKKTEAFF
TRBJ1-2,.,TRBV3-1/TRBV3-2,.,TGTGCCAGCAGCCAAGCAGGGCCGGGAGGCTACACCTTC,CASSQAGPGGYTF
TRBJ2-2,.,TRBV12-5,.,TGTGCTAGTGCCTTTCTCGTGGGAACTGTCGGGGAGCTGTTTTTT,CASAFLVGTVGELFF
TRBJ2-6,.,TRBV3-1/TRBV3-2,.,TGTGCCAGCAGCCAAGTTCGCGCGGGACGCCTCTCTGGGGCCAACGTCCTGACTTTC,CASSQVRAGRLSGANVLTF
TRBJ1-2,TRBD1,TRBV5-4,.,TGTGCCAGCAGCTTGTCAGGGGGGGTTTACTACGGCTACACCTTC,CASSLSGGVYYGYTF
TRBJ2-6,.,TRBV7-3,.,TGTGCCAGCAGCTTAGAGAATGGGGGTGGGGCCAACGTCCTGACTTTC,CASSLENGGGANVLTF
TRBJ2-1,TRBD2,TRBV7-2,.,TGTGCCAGCAGCTCCCGGACTAGCGGGGGACAATACAATGAGCAGTTCTTC,CASSSRTSGGQYNEQFF
TRBJ2-4,.,TRBV15,.,TGTGCCACCAGCAGAGCAGGGTCGGCCAAAAACATTCAGTACTTC,CATSRAGSAKNIQYF